Presented here are 12 T cell receptor beta chains from one specimen sequenced in a study of naive and memory T cell subsets. An equimolar mix of two oligonucleotides served as the beta constant-region primer for TRBC1 and TRBC2. Ligated cDNA was amplified by four rounds of PCR with nested alpha and beta constant-region primers and SP2. TCRdb ran MiXCR on the UMI-ligation and nested PCR reads and lists one entry per CDR3 protein. The table lists about 120,000 distinct CDR3 sequences, around 35% of them singletons, with roughly 0.86% in the top ten. The sample consisted of central memory CD4+ T cells from blood. The receptor set was obtained from a human donor in good health.

This clonotype was observed a handful of times. This chain links TRBV6-6 with TRBJ1-1; the D is unclear. CDR1 and CDR2 (germline): MNHNY, SVGAGI (reference sequence). This CDR3 contains 12 residues. Trimming left V 2 bases short and J 5 bases short, with 6 bases between. This chain's CDR3 is CASSYKGTEAFF. The DNA of the CDR3 is TGTGCCAGCAGTTACAAAGGGACTGAAGCTTTCTTT.

A few counts support this clonotype. This chain connects TRBV12-3 or TRBV12-4 to TRBJ2-2, with D possibly called TRBD1 or TRBD2 (6 bases each). CDR3 length: 14 residues. The V and J ends lost 6 bases and 4 bases respectively, with 12 bases between them. In nucleotides, the CDR3 is TGTGCCAGCAGGTGGGGGCGGGGCACCGGGGAGCTGTTTTTT. It encodes CASRWGRGTGELFF.

The V call is TRBV6-2 or TRBV6-3, the J call TRBJ2-2; 15 bases fit TRBD2. Germline V lookup: CDR1 MNHEY, CDR2 SVGEGT. V dropped 6 bases and J dropped 7; count of bases not matched to a gene: 24. The CDR3 spans 22 residues. The CDR3 DNA is TGTGCCAGCAGACCGGGACTAGCGGGAGGCCTGCCTTTAATTCTTCATTTCGGGGAGCTGTTTTTT. Translation gives CASRPGLAGGLPLILHFGELFF.

V and J are TRBV28 and TRBJ2-1; possible D gene TRBD1, 6 bases. The CDR3 is made up of 17 amino acids. Germline V gene sequence: CDR1 MDHEN, CDR2 SYDVKM. V was cut by 5 bases and J by 4 bases, with 21 bases left in between. CDR3 in DNA: TGTGCCAGCAGTATCAATACAGGGAAGAGGGGATACAATGAGCAGTTCTTC. Translated: CASSINTGKRGYNEQFF.

The chain is built from TRBV20-1 and TRBJ2-7, with D possibly TRBD2 on 6 matching bases. This CDR3 contains 14 residues. Germline values: CDR1 DFQATT, CDR2 SNEGSKA (reference sequence). The germline V and J ends were trimmed by 6 bases and 5 bases, with 20 bases remaining between them. The CDR3 region has the DNA TGCAGTGCAACCATCGGGACGGGGGAGCACGAGCAGTACTTC. Its translation: CSATIGTGEHEQYF.

This rearrangement joins TRBV5-4 to TRBJ2-7, with 11 bases identical to TRBD1. CDR1 and CDR2 from the germline V gene are SGHNT and YYREEE (reference sequence). With V trimmed by 0 bases and J by 5 bases, 4 bases remained unmatched. CDR3 length: 15 amino acids. CDR3 amino acids: CASSLVGGQGDEQYF. Written as DNA, the CDR3 is TGTGCCAGCAGCTTGGTAGGGGGACAGGGGGACGAGCAGTACTTC.

The rearrangement uses TRBV28 and TRBJ2-7; D not resolved. V was pared by 3 bases and J by 0 bases, with 18 bases between. Germline CDR1 and CDR2: MDHEN and SYDVKM. The CDR3 sequence is 17 residues long. CDR3 DNA: TGTGCCAGCAGTTTCCGCCAACCGAAAAGACGCTCCTACGAGCAGTACTTC. Translating it yields CASSFRQPKRRSYEQYF.

The chain joins TRBV5-1 to TRBJ1-1; 10 bases match TRBD1. The germline CDR1 and CDR2 sequences are SGHRS and YFSETQ. CDR3 length: 13 residues. V dropped 4 bases and J dropped 10; count of bases not matched to a gene: 7. The DNA for the CDR3 is TGCGCCAGCAGCCTCCTGGACAGGGGGTTAGCTTTCTTT. It is translated as CASSLLDRGLAFF.

CDR3: CASGRDSPPYEQYF. CDR3 DNA sequence: TGTGCCAGCGGTAGGGACAGTCCCCCCTACGAGCAGTACTTC. The chain carries TRBV28 and TRBJ2-7; TRBD1 agrees at 7 bases. CDR3 length equals 14 residues. V lost 8 bases, J lost 2 bases, and 9 bases stayed unmatched. The germline gives CDR1 MDHEN, CDR2 SYDVKM.

The CDR3 protein is CASSPGGAGGTQYF. CDR3 coding DNA: TGTGCCAGCAGCCCCGGGGGAGCGGGGGGTACGCAGTATTTT. This chain uses TRBV9 with TRBJ2-3, with 9 bases identical to TRBD2. Germline CDR1 is SGDLS and CDR2 is YYNGEE. The CDR3 length is 14 residues. J was trimmed by 8 bases and V by 4 bases; bases with no gene match: 8.

This clonotype was seen a handful of times. V and J are TRBV7-2 and TRBJ1-5; weak D call: TRBD1 (6 bases). This CDR3 contains 15 residues. The V gene lost 5 bases and the J gene lost 0 bases, with 11 bases spanning the gap. Germline V gene sequence: CDR1 SGHTA, CDR2 FQGNSA. This CDR3 is CASSQGTLSNQPQHF. The CDR3 region has the DNA TGTGCCAGCAGCCAAGGGACACTTAGCAATCAGCCCCAGCATTTT. The whole variable domain, remainder taken from reference TRBV7-2 and TRBJ1-5, is GAGVSQSPSNKVTEKGKDVELRCDPISGHTALYWYRQSLGQGLEFLIYFQGNSAPDKSGLPSDRFSAERTGGSVSTLTIQRTQQEDSAVYLCASSQGTLSNQPQHFGDGTRLSIL.

This clonotype was counted ten times or more. The CDR3 sequence is CASSIGLGSYNEQFF. The CDR3, as DNA: TGTGCCAGCAGCATTGGACTGGGCTCCTACAATGAGCAGTTCTTC. This chain joins TRBV11-2 and TRBJ2-1; D might be TRBD2 (5 bases). Germline lookup yields CDR1 SGHAT and CDR2 FQNNGV. The V end was cut by 5 bases, the J end by 0 bases, with 11 bases between. This CDR3 comprises 15 residues.